This T cell receptor beta chain derives from a study of blood T cell repertoires in COVID-19 (TCRdb year 2020). A note on the overall study: Samples from collaborators originated in the United States, Italy and Spain and spanned both the acute and convalescent phases of COVID-19. The prospective study material was composed of cDNA or gDNA derived from T cells, B-cell-depleted T cells, or PBMCs. Deeply sampled blood TCRbeta repertoires from subjects exposed to, actively infected with, or recovered from COVID-19 were included in the dataset. The repertoires were released in a freely available public database intended as a resource for research on the immune response to SARS-CoV-2. Samples came from the ongoing ImmuneRACE study (first 160 participants) plus 1,254 subjects from 6 global collaborators. Sample metadata almost always included a de-identified subject ID, COVID-19 status, age in years and sex. HLA class I and class II types, where available, came from metadata supplied by the sample provider rather than from assay-based typing.

The immunoSEQ Assay, a bias-controlled multiplex PCR, was used to amplify TCRbeta CDR3 regions from genomic DNA. Turning to the authors' computational methods: Within the assay, amplification of reference gene primers was used to estimate how many nucleated cells each sample contained. To quantify the absolute abundance of each unique TCRbeta CDR3 rearrangement, sequence reads were collapsed and filtered. For each sample, productive Simpson clonality was calculated by taking the square root of Simpson's diversity index across productive rearrangements. TCRdb mirrors the immuneACCESS table, restricted to in-frame sequences. Some clones are absent from its copies; in checked studies, under half trace to an unresolved V gene, and the reason for the others is unknown. V and J calls and clone size are those listed in that table; D and trimming were worked out from the DNA. The sample profile shows more than 200,000 clones; approximately 81% of them were found once. About 11% of the sample belongs to the ten largest clones.

Of note for this clone: Its recognized antigen is unknown. Within one base of it there is no much larger clone, and no base qualities were kept.

The germline V gene encodes CDR1 SGHNT and CDR2 YYREEE (reference sequence). The CDR3 starts with the cysteine, ends with the phenylalanine, and has 14 residues. Only the CDR3 DNA is retained, 42 bases long and in frame from the first base. V is pruned by 4 bases and J by 0 bases, leaving 1 base of the junction without a gene match. The investigation overall reported the following: The amount of clinical and demographic metadata varied by source and participant and was provided uncurated.

At one collaborating source in Seattle, patients were enrolled during active infection and were followed longitudinally through the course of disease. Whole blood was collected in K2EDTA tubes by collaborating institutions according to the institutions' own protocols. For TCRbeta analysis, collaborators shipped samples as frozen whole blood, isolated PBMCs, or DNA extracted from either of those sample types. The rearrangement combines TRBV5-4 with TRBJ1-3; the central 7 bases match TRBD1. The sample consisted of peripheral blood. The TCR sequence derives from a woman aged 80 or older with COVID-19, enrolled during active disease. The CDR3 corresponds to CASSRGLSGNTIYF. The base sequence is TGTGCCAGCAGCAGGGGGCTCTCTGGAAACACCATATATTTT.